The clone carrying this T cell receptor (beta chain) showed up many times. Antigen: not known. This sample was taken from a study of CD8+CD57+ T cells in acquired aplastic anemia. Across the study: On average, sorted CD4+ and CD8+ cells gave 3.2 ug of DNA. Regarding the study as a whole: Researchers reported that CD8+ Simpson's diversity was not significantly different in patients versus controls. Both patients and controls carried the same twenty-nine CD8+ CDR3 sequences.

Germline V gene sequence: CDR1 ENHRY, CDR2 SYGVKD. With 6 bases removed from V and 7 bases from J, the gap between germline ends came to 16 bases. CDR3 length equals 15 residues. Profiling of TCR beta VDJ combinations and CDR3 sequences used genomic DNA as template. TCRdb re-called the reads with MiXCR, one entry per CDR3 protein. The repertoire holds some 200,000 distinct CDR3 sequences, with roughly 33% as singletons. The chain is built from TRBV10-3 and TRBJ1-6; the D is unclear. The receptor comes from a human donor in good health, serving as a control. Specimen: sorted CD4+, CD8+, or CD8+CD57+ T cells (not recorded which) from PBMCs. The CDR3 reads CAIREGGHLNSPLHF. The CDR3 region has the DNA TGTGCCATCAGAGAAGGTGGGCACCTAAATTCACCCCTCCACTTT.